This T cell receptor (beta chain) derives from a study of graft-versus-host responses after intestinal transplantation. On the study more broadly: Each recipient received a multivisceral, liver-intestinal, or isolated intestinal graft. For 2 to 4 years after anti-thymocyte globulin induction, all recipients took tacrolimus and steroids. Study observations and caveats: Declining HvG levels early post-transplant were linked to peak circulating GvH clone levels. Some GvH clones appeared in ileal mucosa or blood before recipient bone marrow.

Assay: immunoSEQ multiplex PCR; the TCRdb copy retains only in-frame clones and omits some. The table lists about 35,000 clones, around 94% of them singletons. As concerns this clone: Its antigen is as yet unknown.

Germline lookup yields CDR1 MNHEY and CDR2 SMNVEV (reference sequence). The CDR3 has 14 amino acids. V was pared by 6 bases and J by 4 bases, with 8 bases of the junction left unmatched. The chain links TRBV27 to TRBJ2-5, with 7 nucleotides matching TRBD2. The source material was PBMCs, sampled 16 days after intestinal transplant. The receptor was derived from a human patient who received an intestinal transplant, so some T cells may come from the graft donor. The CDR3 loop is CASRGRGGRETQYF. CDR3 DNA: TGTGCCAGCAGGGGACGTGGCGGGAGAGAGACCCAGTACTTC.